This record looks at one T cell receptor beta chain sequence and its context. Its antigen remains undetermined. Qualities for individual bases were not recorded, and no much larger clone is one base off. From the cysteine through the phenylalanine, the CDR3 covers 16 amino acids. Of the read, only the CDR3 DNA is kept; its 48 bases are in frame from base 1. Relative to germline, V is 3 bases shorter and J is 2 bases shorter, with 17 bases between their ends. As encoded in the germline V gene (reference sequence), CDR1 is MNHEY while CDR2 is SMNVEV. To demonstrate the VDJtools post-analysis software, the study profiled TCR beta repertoires from the peripheral blood of around 13 young patients with multiple sclerosis. Multiple sclerosis patients were children and adolescents aged about 6 to 17 years. These data belong to a study of post-analysis software for immune sequencing data (dated by TCRdb to 2015 to 2017). Regarding the study in general: Relapsing-remitting, secondary progressive and progressive-relapsing multiple sclerosis were recorded as disease courses, and subtype annotation was lacking for some patients. The patient repertoires were compared against around eleven previously published healthy control repertoires obtained from donors aged 6 to 25 years. A subset of samples was prepared in parallel using single-end sample barcoding, then pooled and co-amplified after Illumina adapter ligation. The paper as a whole reports these results and caveats: The multiple sclerosis patient group was slightly younger than the control group. Patients showed significantly higher frequencies than controls for about five TRBV segments, among them TRBV5-6, TRBV5-1 and TRBV20-1. Direct clustering with F measure revealed strong co-clustering of samples prepared in the same batch, which led to a batch-effect correction. Significantly lower normalized Chao1 diversity was found in multiple sclerosis patients than in controls, suggesting substantial peripheral T-cell clonal expansion.

The protocol used for the library was PCR. Sequencing relied on an Illumina HiSeq 2500. To reduce PCR and sequencing biases, unique molecular identifiers were built into the TCR beta cDNA libraries. Per 1 to 10 million input T cells, roughly 0.5 million cDNA molecules were obtained, such that each molecule approximated one T cell. The same protocol used for the earlier healthy control dataset was applied to prepare and sequence the patient libraries. Samples belonging to the same batch were prepared together, multiplexed and sequenced on a shared HiSeq lane. Per the source publication's procedure: Raw barcoded reads were processed with MIGEC, discarding single-read molecular identifier groups before consensus assembly and CDR3 extraction. Clonotype tables were post-analysed with VDJtools, normalizing diversity by down-sampling all datasets to the smallest sample size. To correct batch-related cross-sample contamination, repertoire overlap clustering matched CDR3 amino acid sequences but not nucleotide sequences. TCRdb took the public reads, trimmed them with fastp at Q25, ran MiXCR for clone calling and kept in-frame beta chains. CDR3 protein duplicates are merged, each entry listing the most common genes and DNA. The V and J calls here are based on TCRdb, not the publication. Within this sample are more than 500,000 distinct CDR3 sequences, with 30% to 40% of them counted one time only. The ten largest make up around 6.1% of the sample.

The sample comprised blood. The V gene is TRBV27 and the J gene is TRBJ2-7; the D segment could be TRBD1, given 6 matching bases. This TCR came from a girl aged 2-17 years with multiple sclerosis. CDR3 loop: CASSFNRAPYPYEQYF. DNA sequence: TGTGCCAGCAGTTTTAACAGGGCCCCTTACCCCTACGAGCAGTACTTC.